This TCR beta chain is drawn from a study of T cell responses to AZD1222 COVID-19 vaccine. Study conclusions and caveats: The study reported that nearly half of spike-specific TCRs target unmutated variant regions. Two AZD1222 doses significantly raised spike-specific TCR breadth and depth over controls. Recipients of AZD1222 seropositive at baseline numbered only five or six.

This CDR3 comprises 20 residues. V lost 5 bases to trimming and J lost 7 bases, with 32 bases between them. Germline V lookup: CDR1 LGHNT, CDR2 FRNRAP. Generated by immunoSEQ multiplex PCR, the TCRdb table keeps only in-frame clones and is missing some. The sample comprises roughly 75,000 clones, 80% to 90% of which are singletons, and around 20% rests with the top ten. Analysis merged second doses at about 4 or about 12 weeks. Concerning this clone: Antigen: not known.

The rearrangement uses TRBV12-5 and TRBJ2-2, with a weak D call TRBD1 (5 bases). This receptor was identified in an adult who received the AZD1222 COVID-19 vaccine. Sequencing was performed on peripheral blood, taken 28 days after the second AZD1222 dose. The CDR3 coding sequence is TGTGCTAGTGGTCCTGACCTTCCCGGTGGGCTCGGCAGGGTGGTCGGGGAGCTGTTTTTT. Protein: CASGPDLPGGLGRVVGELFF.